The following is a T cell receptor (beta chain) sequence with its context. What it binds is not known. This specimen comes from a study of cytomegalovirus exposure and HLA in healthy donors. Study-wide results and limits: Investigators reported fewer than 200 TCR beta chains as tied to cytomegalovirus. CMV serostatus was the sole immune exposure information available. HLA alleles were associated with some 16,000 TCR beta sequences in a later analysis at 0.05 false discovery rate.

It was with 60 Vbeta and 13 Jbeta primers that the PCR ran. Method: immunoSEQ multiplex PCR; TCRdb's copy keeps in-frame clones and lacks some. There are approximately 150,000 clones in the sample; roughly 85% occur only once, and roughly 9.7% lies in the top ten. CDR1 is SGHRS, CDR2 YFSETQ, per germline. V lost 0 bases and J lost 1, with 10 bases in between. The CDR3 loop spans 15 amino acids. The sequence was collected from a man between 18 and 35 years old in good health and CMV-seropositive. The sequenced sample consisted of PBMCs. The chain uses TRBV5-1 and TRBJ1-1, with D perhaps matching TRBD1 (5 bases). The CDR3 nucleotides are TGCGCCAGCAGCTTGGCCGGTCAGGGGAACACTGAAGCTTTCTTT. Its protein product is CASSLAGQGNTEAFF.